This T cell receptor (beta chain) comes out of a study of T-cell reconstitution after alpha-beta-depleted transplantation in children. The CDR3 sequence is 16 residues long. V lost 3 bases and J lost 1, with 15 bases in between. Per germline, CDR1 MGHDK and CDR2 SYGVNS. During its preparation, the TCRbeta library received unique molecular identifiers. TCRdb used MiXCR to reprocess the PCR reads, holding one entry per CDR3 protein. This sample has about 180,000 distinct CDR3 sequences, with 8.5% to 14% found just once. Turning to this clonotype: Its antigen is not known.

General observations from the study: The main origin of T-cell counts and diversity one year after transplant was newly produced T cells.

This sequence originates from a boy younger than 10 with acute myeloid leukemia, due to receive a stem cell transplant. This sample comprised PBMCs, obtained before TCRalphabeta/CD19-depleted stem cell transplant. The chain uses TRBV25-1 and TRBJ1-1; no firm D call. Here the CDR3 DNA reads TGTGCCAGCAGTGACTCGGCCACTTCCAGGAACACTGAAGCTTTCTTT. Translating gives CASSDSATSRNTEAFF.